This is a list of T cell receptor beta chains from one sample in a study of blood T cell repertoires in COVID-19. Sequencing used immunoSEQ multiplex PCR; TCRdb keeps in-frame clones, though not all of them. This repertoire shows tens of thousands of clones, 80% to 95% found once; its top ten account for about 9.1%. Sequencing was carried out using peripheral blood. These receptors were taken from a woman of 80 years or more with active COVID-19. The CDR3 runs from the conserved cysteine through the conserved F or W. The D gene is left open where the match is weak. Expanded clones are given a class, and other clones once, few, many or no size at all.

TRBD2	-	TRBV6-6	TRBJ2-7	CASSRYGSGAYGGEQYF	TGTGCCAGCAGTCGCTACGGTAGCGGGGCCTATGGGGGGGAGCAGTACTTC
-	-	TRBV7-9	TRBJ1-3	CASSPYRGRLRGSGNTIYF	TGTGCCAGCAGCCCCTACCGCGGTCGCCTTAGGGGCTCTGGAAACACCATATATTTT
TRBD2	once	TRBV9	TRBJ2-3	CASSVAAGGPTDTQYF	TGTGCCAGCAGCGTAGCGGCGGGGGGGCCCACAGATACGCAGTATTTT
TRBD1	-	TRBV29-1	TRBJ2-1	CSVEDLLGAGTGSFSNEQFF	TGCAGCGTTGAAGATCTGCTGGGCGCCGGGACAGGGTCCTTTTCCAATGAGCAGTTCTTC
-	-	TRBV7-9	TRBJ1-1	CASSLLAPDTEAFF	TGTGCCAGCAGCTTACTCGCGCCCGACACTGAAGCTTTCTTT
TRBD2	-	TRBV5-1	TRBJ2-5	CASSQGTSGLGETQYF	TGCGCCAGCAGTCAAGGGACTAGCGGGTTAGGGGAGACCCAGTACTTC
TRBD2	-	TRBV2	TRBJ2-5	CASSDLKVAGGLQETQYF	TGTGCCAGCAGTGATTTAAAAGTAGCGGGGGGTTTACAAGAGACCCAGTACTTC
TRBD1	once	TRBV12-3/TRBV12-4	TRBJ2-5	CASSRDSQETQYF	TGTGCCAGCAGTCGGGACAGCCAAGAGACCCAGTACTTC
TRBD1	-	TRBV19	TRBJ2-5	CASRGRTGFMETQYF	TGTGCCAGTAGGGGGAGGACAGGGTTTATGGAGACCCAGTACTTC
-	-	TRBV4-1	TRBJ1-4	CASSQDLARGGWEKLFF	TGCGCCAGCAGCCAAGATCTGGCGCGGGGCGGCTGGGAAAAACTGTTTTTT
-	-	TRBV5-1	TRBJ2-5	CASSPYTDQETQYF	TGCGCCAGCAGCCCGTACACAGATCAAGAGACCCAGTACTTC
TRBD2	-	TRBV10-2	TRBJ2-1	CASSETSGLSYNEQFF	TGCGCCAGCAGTGAGACTAGCGGATTATCCTACAATGAGCAGTTCTTC
-	-	TRBV19	TRBJ2-5	CASSITGQLKGTQYF	TGTGCCAGTAGTATAACGGGACAATTGAAGGGGACCCAGTACTTC
-	-	TRBV4-1	TRBJ2-5	CASSQRFGGQETQYF	TGCGCCAGCAGCCAACGGTTCGGGGGACAAGAGACCCAGTACTTC
-	-	TRBV5-1	TRBJ2-5	CASSLVGQQETQYF	TGCGCCAGCAGCTTGGTGGGGCAGCAAGAGACCCAGTACTTC
-	-	TRBV29-1	TRBJ1-1	CSVGGGPNGEAFF	TGCAGCGTTGGGGGGGGCCCTAATGGTGAAGCTTTCTTT
TRBD2	-	TRBV4-1	TRBJ2-3	CASSQVGLARISTDTQYF	TGCGCCAGCAGCCAAGTGGGACTAGCGAGAATTAGCACAGATACGCAGTATTTT
-	-	TRBV28	TRBJ1-6	CASNPGHSPLHF	TGTGCCAGCAATCCAGGTCATTCACCCCTCCACTTT
TRBD2	-	TRBV10-1	TRBJ2-1	CASSDPGSSGGALFVDEQFF	TGCGCCAGCAGTGACCCGGGATCTAGCGGGGGGGCCCTTTTTGTCGATGAGCAGTTCTTC
-	-	TRBV6-5	TRBJ1-2	CASSYNSGDGYTF	TGTGCCAGCAGTTATAATTCCGGGGATGGCTACACCTTC
-	once	TRBV6-5	TRBJ1-1	CASSYNRGSTEAFF	TGTGCCAGCAGTTACAATCGGGGAAGCACTGAAGCTTTCTTT
TRBD1	-	TRBV5-1	TRBJ2-7	CASSLTPGYETGVTYEQYF	TGCGCCAGCAGCCTAACGCCGGGGTACGAGACAGGGGTCACCTACGAGCAGTACTTC
-	-	TRBV9	TRBJ1-1	CASSLNPSGSGTEAFF	TGTGCCAGCAGCCTCAATCCTAGCGGGTCTGGGACTGAAGCTTTCTTT
-	-	TRBV5-1	TRBJ2-5	CASSLGTYQETQYF	TGCGCCAGCAGCCTAGGGACATACCAAGAGACCCAGTACTTC
TRBD2	-	TRBV28	TRBJ2-1	CASSRGGRAYNEQFF	TGTGCCAGCAGTCGAGGCGGGAGGGCCTACAATGAGCAGTTCTTC
-	-	TRBV7-9	TRBJ2-1	CASSFNGGDEQFF	TGTGCCAGCAGCTTTAACGGCGGAGATGAGCAGTTCTTC
TRBD1	-	TRBV5-4	TRBJ2-3	CASRRDRGTDTQYF	TGTGCCAGCAGGCGGGACAGGGGGACAGATACGCAGTATTTT
TRBD1	-	TRBV4-1	TRBJ1-5	CASSQDPPQGVLQPQHF	TGCGCCAGCAGCCAAGACCCCCCTCAGGGGGTGCTTCAGCCCCAGCATTTT
TRBD2	-	TRBV5-6	TRBJ2-3	CASSSRGVAGGHNTDTQYF	TGTGCCAGCAGCTCCCGGGGTGTAGCGGGGGGGCACAACACAGATACGCAGTATTTT
-	-	TRBV5-6	TRBJ2-7	CASSLQDGYEQYF	TGTGCCAGCAGCTTACAAGATGGCTACGAGCAGTACTTC